This T cell receptor (beta chain) was documented in a study of cytotoxic CD8 clonotypes in ibrutinib-treated CLL. Points from the study as a whole: Clonality was elevated at ibrutinib response and had returned toward baseline at progression. Stable or contracted on treatment, public clonotypes were also uncommon.

CDR1 SEHNR and CDR2 FQNEAQ come from the germline V gene (reference sequence). Trimming cost V 5 bases and J 9 bases; bases outside gene matches: 4. This CDR3 comprises 13 residues. Only in-frame clones appear in the TCRdb table, and some are missing; sequencing was by immunoSEQ multiplex PCR. The data contain 150,000 or so clones, 60% to 80% of them singletons. On this clone: Its specificity is unknown.

The chain recombines TRBV7-9 with TRBJ2-1; TRBD1 matches 10 bases. This TCR came from a human donor with chronic lymphocytic leukemia. The source material was PBMCs, sampled after 12 months of ibrutinib treatment. As DNA, the CDR3 is TGTGCCAGCAGCAGACAGGGGGCAAGTGAGCAGTTCTTC. It translates to CASSRQGASEQFF.